This T cell receptor (beta chain) was identified in a study of blood T cell repertoires in COVID-19. Authors' data handling: From reference gene primer amplification, estimates of nucleated cell counts were derived. Sequencing was performed with immunoSEQ multiplex PCR; in TCRdb, only in-frame clones are kept and a portion is missing. V and J calls and clone size are given by that table; D and trimming were obtained from the DNA. The sample comprises some 70,000 clones, roughly 85% of which are singletons, and less than 2% rests with the top ten. J lost 3 bases, V lost 5 bases, and 6 bases had no gene match. The CDR3 contains 15 residues. CDR1 and CDR2 from the germline V gene are KGHSH and LQKENI.

Sequencing was performed on peripheral blood. The V and J genes are TRBV18 and TRBJ2-2; 7 bases align to TRBD1. This receptor was taken from a woman between 55 and 75 years old with acute or convalescent COVID-19. The CDR3 DNA follows: TGTGCCAGCTCATCGAGGCAGGGGGACACCGGGGAGCTGTTTTTT. Protein: CASSSRQGDTGELFF.